These 17 T cell receptor beta chains share one sample of origin, sequenced in a study of cytomegalovirus exposure and HLA in healthy donors. This PCR relied on a set of 60 Vbeta primers and 13 Jbeta primers. Assay used: immunoSEQ multiplex PCR; TCRdb lists only in-frame clones, some missing. The sample lists 150,000 to 200,000 clones, less than 80% occurring once. Sequencing was done on a sample of PBMCs. These receptors were collected from a young woman in good health and CMV-seropositive.

The CDR3 DNA follows: TGTGCCTGGAGTGTATACCTCCCGGGACTAGCGGGAGCGAACACCGGGGAGCTGTTTTTT. This translates into CAWSVYLPGLAGANTGELFF. This chain connects TRBV30 to TRBJ2-2; 14 bases agree with TRBD2. The CDR3 spans 20 residues. CDR1 is GTSNPN and CDR2 is SVGIG in the germline V gene (reference sequence). V gave up 0 bases and J gave up 0 bases; unmatched junction bases: 9.

In this sample, this clone turned up once. J is TRBJ2-1 and V is TRBV11-2, with D possibly being TRBD2 (5 bases). CDR1 is SGHAT, CDR2 FQNNGV, per germline. CDR3 length: 15 amino acids. Trimming removed 2 bases from V and 9 bases from J, with 17 bases in between. The DNA for the CDR3 is TGTGCCAGCAGCTTAAGGGCGGAGGAATTGGGTGAGCAGTTCTTC. This codes for CASSLRAEELGEQFF.

The genes are TRBV11-3 and TRBJ1-2; 7 positions match TRBD1. This CDR3 contains 16 residues. Trimming removed 2 bases from V and 4 bases from J; junction bases left unmatched: 10. Germline CDR1 SGHNT, CDR2 YENEEA. CDR3 DNA sequence: TGTGCCAGCAGCTTAACGGCGGGGACAGAGGCCTATGGCTACACCTTC. Its translation: CASSLTAGTEAYGYTF.

This rearrangement joins TRBV5-6 to TRBJ2-7; 10 nucleotides match TRBD2. The germline V gene has CDR1 SGHDT and CDR2 YYEEEE. Trimming took 3 bases from V and 0 from J; bases not matched to a gene: 6. The CDR3 covers 16 residues. The CDR3, as DNA: TGTGCCAGCAGCTGGAGGACTAGCGGAACCTCCTACGAGCAGTACTTC. This translates into CASSWRTSGTSYEQYF. The full variable domain, completed using reference TRBV5-6 and TRBJ2-7, is DAGVTQSPTHLIKTRGQQVTLRCSPKSGHDTVSWYQQALGQGPQFIFQYYEEEERQRGNFPDRFSGHQFPNYSSELNVNALLLGDSALYLCASSWRTSGTSYEQYFGPGTRLTVT.

V gene TRBV4-3 combines with J gene TRBJ2-3; D perhaps matches TRBD2 (6 bases). This CDR3 has 15 residues. Germline CDR1 reads LGHNA; CDR2 reads YSLEER. Trimming pared 0 bases from V and 3 bases from J, leaving 10 bases between. The CDR3: CASSQDGRGTDTQYF. DNA of the CDR3: TGCGCCAGCAGCCAAGATGGGCGGGGAACAGATACGCAGTATTTT.

This sequence joins TRBV11-2 and TRBJ2-3; TRBD1 aligns across 10 bases. The J segment lost 5 bases and the V segment lost 10 bases, leaving 15 bases of the junction unmatched. Per germline, CDR1 SGHAT and CDR2 FQNNGV. The CDR3 loop spans 16 amino acids. CDR3 in DNA: TGTGCCACCGCTCTGACGGGGACAGGGGTTCTAGATACGCAGTATTTT. Translating it yields CATALTGTGVLDTQYF.

V and J are TRBV19 and TRBJ1-1, with a possible D match to TRBD1 (5 bases). V lost 3 bases and J lost 8, with 13 bases in between. CDR3 length: 13 amino acids. Germline V lookup: CDR1 LNHDA, CDR2 SQIVND (reference sequence). CDR3: CASSMRQSGEAFF. Written as DNA, the CDR3 is TGTGCCAGTAGTATGCGACAGTCTGGGGAAGCTTTCTTT.

V usage is TRBV27 and J usage is TRBJ2-7; no clear D. The length of the CDR3 is 12 residues. Trimming cost V 0 bases and J 7 bases, with 7 bases left between them. Germline V gene data show CDR1 as MNHEY and CDR2 as SMNVEV (reference sequence). The CDR3 DNA sequence: TGTGCCAGCAGTTTATCGAGGTGGGAGCAGTACTTC. This sequence encodes CASSLSRWEQYF.

V gene TRBV7-9 combines with J gene TRBJ2-6; no clear D. V lost 5 bases, J lost 1 base, and 12 bases lay in between. The length of the CDR3 is 16 residues. Germline assignment: CDR1 SEHNR and CDR2 FQNEAQ (reference sequence). CDR3: CASSQLVSSGANVLTF. In nucleotides, the CDR3 is TGTGCCAGCAGCCAACTCGTGTCATCTGGGGCCAACGTCCTGACTTTC.

The V call is TRBV18, the J call TRBJ1-4; D not certain. The germline V and J ends were trimmed by 4 bases and 0 bases, with 12 bases remaining between them. The CDR3 covers 16 residues. Germline-derived CDR1 and CDR2 are KGHSH and LQKENI. The CDR3: CASSQPPYATNEKLFF. CDR3 bases: TGTGCCAGCTCACAACCCCCGTATGCAACTAATGAAAAACTGTTTTTT.

V gene TRBV5-4 combines with J gene TRBJ2-1, with D unclear. Germline V gene sequence: CDR1 SGHNT, CDR2 YYREEE (reference sequence). Trimming removed 3 bases from V and 7 bases from J, with 8 bases in between. The CDR3 length is 12 residues. CDR3 protein: CASSSHTNEQFF. The CDR3 DNA is TGTGCCAGCAGCTCTCATACAAATGAGCAGTTCTTC. The full variable domain, with the rest looked up from reference TRBV5-4 and TRBJ2-1, is ETGVTQSPTHLIKTRGQQVTLRCSSQSGHNTVSWYQQALGQGPQFIFQYYREEENGRGNFPPRFSGLQFPNYSSELNVNALELDDSALYLCASSSHTNEQFFGPGTRLTVL.

V gene TRBV7-9 combines with J gene TRBJ2-1, with 13 bases identical to TRBD2. Germline CDR1 reads SEHNR; CDR2 reads FQNEAQ (reference sequence). CDR3 size: 15 residues. V shed 2 bases and J 6 bases; nucleotides not matched to a gene: 1. The CDR3 DNA is TGTGCCAGCAGCTTAAGGACTAGCGGGAGCAATGAGCAGTTCTTC. Encoded protein: CASSLRTSGSNEQFF.

V usage is TRBV10-1 and J usage is TRBJ2-3; 12 bases line up with TRBD2. In germline, CDR1 is WNHNN, CDR2 SYGVQD (reference sequence). The CDR3 is 16 amino acids. Trimming removed 3 bases from V and 8 bases from J; junction bases left unmatched: 9. CDR3 residues: CASSDSRTSGTGTQYF. CDR3 bases: TGCGCCAGCAGTGACTCCCGGACTAGCGGGACCGGTACGCAGTATTTT.

In nucleotides, the CDR3 is TGCAGCGTTGAGGGGGGGCGCGGGGGGACCTACAATGAGCAGTTCTTC. Its translation is CSVEGGRGGTYNEQFF. The V gene is TRBV29-1, the J gene TRBJ2-1, with 8 bases matching TRBD2. J lost 2 bases, V lost 3 bases, and 9 bases had no gene match. The CDR3 is 16 amino acids. Germline lookup yields CDR1 SQVTM and CDR2 ANQGSEA.

In its sample, this clone was seen a few times. This chain uses TRBV18 with TRBJ2-2; possible D gene TRBD2, 6 bases. Per germline, CDR1 KGHSH and CDR2 LQKENI. The CDR3 has 16 residues. V lost 6 bases to trimming and J lost 3 bases, with 17 bases between them. The CDR3 sequence: CASSGGISRDTGELFF. The CDR3, as DNA: TGTGCCAGCTCCGGAGGGATTTCGAGGGACACCGGGGAGCTGTTTTTT.

V gene TRBV7-6 combines with J gene TRBJ2-3, with 10 positions matching TRBD2. The CDR3 runs 17 residues. Germline V lookup: CDR1 SGHVS, CDR2 FNYEAQ. V gave up 1 base and J gave up 2 bases; unmatched junction bases: 6. The CDR3: CASSLVFGLAVTDTQYF. The DNA for the CDR3 is TGTGCCAGCAGCTTAGTATTCGGACTAGCGGTCACAGATACGCAGTATTTT. Variable domain in full (rest from reference TRBV7-6 and TRBJ2-3): GAGVSQSPRYKVTKRGQDVALRCDPISGHVSLYWYRQALGQGPEFLTYFNYEAQQDKSGLPNDRFSAERPEGSISTLTIQRTEQRDSAMYRCASSLVFGLAVTDTQYFGPGTRLTVL.

This clone was recorded a few times. The chain couples TRBV10-3 to TRBJ2-2, with TRBD1 matching over 10 bases. The V segment lost 10 bases and the J segment 0 bases; nucleotides outside the gene matches: 8. This CDR3 is built from 16 residues. From germline, CDR1 is ENHRY and CDR2 SYGVKD. For the CDR3, the DNA is TGTGCCACCGGACAGGGGGGGGTCGCGAACACCGGGGAGCTGTTTTTT. This gives the protein CATGQGGVANTGELFF.